The entry below gives a single T cell receptor (beta chain) sequence along with its context. No antigen is known for it. Nothing much larger sits one base from this clone, and base qualities are not available. Taken from cysteine to phenylalanine, the CDR3 has 14 residues. The sequence is cut down to CDR3 DNA, 42 bases in frame from base 1. V is cut back by 4 bases and J by 5 bases, with 4 bases in the junction unmatched. According to the germline V gene (reference sequence), CDR1 reads SGHNT and CDR2 reads YYREEE. The library was built by means of the immunoSEQ multiplex PCR assay. For the multiplex PCR, a mixture combining 60 forward primers for TCR Vbeta segments and 13 reverse primers for TCR Jbeta segments was used. The CDR3 region of rearranged TCR beta genes was amplified from genomic DNA with a multiplex PCR assay. The Illumina HiSeq System was used to sequence the amplified TCR beta libraries as 87-base-pair reads. The paper's data handling went like this. A later analysis counted tens of millions of unique TCR beta chains across the 550 to 700 repertoires, and some 11 million of these chains were shared by at least two donors. Raw reads were error-corrected and collapsed into unique sequences with a nearest-neighbor algorithm that merged closely related sequences to remove PCR and sequencing errors. CDR3 sequences were aligned to IMGT reference sequences to assign V, D and J gene segments. For a sequence to be retained, a match of at least six nucleotides to both a V gene segment and a J gene segment was required. Rearrangements were called productive when the CDR3 lacked stop codons and stayed in frame with V and J; all others were non-productive. CDR3 was defined by IMGT convention, running from the second conserved V-encoded cysteine to the conserved J-encoded phenylalanine. The earlier analysis of about 590 of the donors excluded sequences that lacked an unambiguous match to a single V gene segment. In an earlier analysis of some 590 of the donors, a V segment was called functional when productive rearrangements were above 56.7%, and segregating when the standard deviation between donors exceeded 5%. A statistical classification framework was built to diagnose cytomegalovirus status from the catalog of TCR beta chain sequences. V and J gene assignment, in a later analysis, came from comparing TCR nucleotide sequences with IMGT/GENE-DB human TR gene sequences. A later analysis assigned CDR3 sequences and most-parsimonious VDJ recombination scenarios with the TCRdist pipeline. In a later analysis, each TCR beta chain was defined by its CDR3 amino acid sequence together with its V-gene family, and reads without a unique V-gene family were excluded. As a way to deal with suspected cross-contamination and a sequencing artifact, a later analysis dropped hundreds of nucleotide sequences that were highly shared and had low generation probability. A later analysis calculated a clonal expansion index for each public chain from normalized within-repertoire ranks of inferred template counts. In a later analysis, generation probabilities were computed with a VDJ recombination model fitted to out-of-frame rearrangements, and the resulting probabilities were checked against IGoR. A later analysis scored TCR-TCR, TCR-HLA and TCR-CMV co-occurrence with hypergeometric tests, applying a repertoire-size bias correction to TCR pairs. To estimate false discovery rates, a later analysis permuted the HLA or CMV assignments 20 times. In a later analysis, co-occurring TCRs were grouped with DBSCAN, and TCRdist sequence similarity was added when clustering was performed within HLA-allele-positive subsets. Co-occurrence clustering excluded repertoires with fewer than 30,000 or more than 120,000 public chains, plus five with anomalous nucleotide sharing. Imported from immuneACCESS, the table was reduced by TCRdb to in-frame sequences with V and J called. These copies leave out some clones; in studies compared against another copy, an unresolved V gene accounts for under half, and the cause of the remainder is not known. V, J and clone size were drawn from that table, and D and trimming were deduced from the DNA. For this sample the table gives some 110,000 clones, of which 9.5% to 15% were detected only once. Clones ranked in the top ten supply approximately 16% of the sample.

The cohort consisted of 600 to 700 healthy bone marrow donors. At the time of sampling, every cohort member was nominally healthy, though immune exposures that went unrecorded were likely present. The donor tested CMV seropositive and was one of the 289 seropositive cohort members. A peripheral blood sample was collected from each donor, and TCR beta sequencing was performed on peripheral blood mononuclear cells. Genomic DNA was extracted from the blood cell samples with the Qiagen DNeasy Blood Extraction Kit. This sample is part of a study of cytomegalovirus exposure and HLA in healthy donors (TCRdb year 2017). Turning to the overall study: An earlier analysis of 587 of the donors reported about 280 Gb of sequence data and roughly 120 million unique TCR beta sequences obtained from about 180 million T cells. Using immunosequencing, the study profiled T cell repertoires from 500 to 800 subjects and related those repertoires to cytomegalovirus serostatus. An earlier analysis of several hundred of the donors applied high-throughput TCR beta sequencing to assess whether each TCR beta V gene segment acted as functional or pseudogenic. The study aimed to test whether cataloging public T cell receptors could reveal signatures of past pathogen exposure. Alongside the repertoire data, information on donor age, sex, ethnicity and CMV serostatus was compiled. Every discovery cohort repertoire had been produced on one sequencing platform. An early release covering roughly 600 HLA-typed donors comprised about 300 gigabases of sequencing data and 85 million or so unique TCR sequences. Genome-wide SNP genotypes for about 55% of the 666 donors were used in a later genetic analysis, which treated that subset as a discovery cohort. In the later analysis, no new phenotypic data were used to find candidate immune exposures; instead, reliance was placed on TCR beta sequences and their occurrence across donors. HLA typing included class I and class II loci at four-digit resolution. In a later analysis, previously published TCR beta repertoires from some 640 donors were re-analyzed and high-resolution HLA genotyping was added so that TCR occurrence patterns could be studied. The number of donors typed differed by locus, with 629-630 for A, B, C, DRB1 and DQB1, around 500 for DQA1, approximately 580 for DPA1, and over 400 for DPB1. Of the 300 to 450 genotyped donors, over 80% were placed in the genetic ancestry cluster associated with self-reported Caucasian donors. Among almost 400 genotyped donors of the cohort, an average of approximately 240,000 unique TCR beta nucleotide sequences were sequenced per donor, about a sixth of them non-productive. High-throughput TCR immunosequencing, statistical association of individual TCRs with disease status, and machine learning were combined to predict cytomegalovirus infection status. Along with the roughly 670-subject first cohort, a separate validation cohort of around 120 different subjects was used. Roughly five DR-DQ haplotypes were handled as single units for association and clustering, since linkage in the cohort was strong.

Broader findings and caveats from the paper: The authors suggested that the approach could potentially be generalized to other disease states and immunological phenotypes. The only immune exposure information available for the cohort was CMV serostatus. In vitro tests confirmed that three of the cytomegalovirus-associated TCR beta chains recognize cytomegalovirus antigens. Because counts were too low, approximately 15 rarely observed V segments, including chromosome 9 orphons, were excluded from the earlier analysis of 500 to 700 of the donors. The 87-base-pair reads could not distinguish some IMGT-functional V segments, including TRBV6-2 and TRBV6-3, so those segments were excluded. Roughly uniform sequencing depth across donors was assumed in presence/absence analyses, although this assumption may not hold. Compared with equally common non-associated chains, HLA-associated TCR beta chains in a later analysis were more clonally expanded and had lower generation probabilities. Linkage disequilibrium might explain the correlated functional status among segregating V segments, but an unknown experimental factor could not be ruled out. A further reported finding was that TCR beta sequences accurately predicted the HLA-A and HLA-B alleles for most subjects in the first cohort. A later genetic analysis reported fewer N-insertions in productive TCRs among donors in an Asian-associated ancestry cluster than the roughly 720-donor mean. The study listed 150 to 200 TCR beta chains as associated with cytomegalovirus. Most TCR sequences were seen in very few donors, while some public TCRs were found in many individuals. In a later analysis, over 15,000 TCR beta sequences were associated with specific HLA alleles at a false discovery rate of 0.05. Several of the top co-occurrence clusters appeared to be linked to parvovirus B19, influenza, CMV and Epstein-Barr virus, according to a later analysis. In a later analysis, most CMV-associated TCR beta chains were found to appear HLA-restricted, with HLA associations seemingly driven largely by CMV exposure. Strong co-occurrence of HLA alleles, especially DR and DQ, made assigning TCR associations to individual alleles difficult. V-gene and J-gene trimming of TCR beta chains was associated with a missense DCLRE1C variant in a later genetic analysis, and the association was replicated in an independent cohort. Broadly in line with IMGT annotations, most TCR beta V segments showed up in productive rearrangements about 87% or about 30% of the time in an earlier analysis of several hundred of the donors. This cohort had only TCR beta chains sequenced, and the lack of alpha or paired-chain data limited which features could be detected. In both the original and validation cohorts, the classifier was reported to diagnose cytomegalovirus status with high specificity and sensitivity. According to a later analysis, TCR association rates differed among HLA loci, with DRB1 alleles showing the most associated TCRs and HLA-C alleles showing the fewest. HLA typing was unavailable for some donors at each locus, so association tests used only the typed subset. A cluster of highly shared sequence variants was judged likely to represent a technical artifact of the sequencing pipeline.

What was sequenced was PBMCs. In this chain, TRBV5-4 is recombined with TRBJ2-5; 11 of the junction bases match TRBD1. This sequence was found in a man aged 40-55 years in good health and CMV-seropositive. The CDR3 reads as follows: CASSRDRGRETQYF. The nucleotides read TGTGCCAGCAGCCGGGACAGGGGGAGGGAGACCCAGTACTTC.